Listed below are T cell receptor beta chains from one sample, sequenced in a study of blood T cell repertoires in COVID-19. Produced via immunoSEQ multiplex PCR; TCRdb's table is partial and in-frame only. The sample includes 200,000 to 250,000 clones, more than 65% of them seen just once. Sequenced: peripheral blood. These receptors were collected from a woman aged 25 to 45 who had recovered from COVID-19. Each CDR3 is given with its conserved first and last residue. A D gene is named only where the DNA matches it firmly. The size field is filled for only some rows; it gives once, few, many or a size class.

V gene: TRBV5-1; J gene: TRBJ1-1; CDR3 length: 15; clone size: few; D gene: TRBD1; CDR3 DNA: TGCGCCAGCAGCTTGGGGAGGACAGGGGACACTGAAGCTTTCTTT; CDR3 protein: CASSLGRTGDTEAFF
V gene: TRBV5-4; J gene: TRBJ1-1; CDR3 length: 15; clone size: NA; D gene: NA; CDR3 DNA: TGTGCCAGCAGCTTGGGACAGCCAACTGATCTGGAAGCTTTCTTT; CDR3 protein: CASSLGQPTDLEAFF
V gene: TRBV5-1; J gene: TRBJ2-5; CDR3 length: 17; clone size: NA; D gene: TRBD1; CDR3 DNA: TGCGCCAGCAGCTCCCGACCATTGACAGGGGTAGGCGAGACCCAGTACTTC; CDR3 protein: CASSSRPLTGVGETQYF
V gene: TRBV5-1; J gene: TRBJ2-5; CDR3 length: 14; clone size: NA; D gene: NA; CDR3 DNA: TGCGCCAGCAGCCCTCTCTCGGGGAAGGAGACCCAGTACTTC; CDR3 protein: CASSPLSGKETQYF
V gene: TRBV2; J gene: TRBJ2-1; CDR3 length: 16; clone size: NA; D gene: NA; CDR3 DNA: TGTGCCAGCAGTGATGTAGCAGCCCCTTCCTACAATGAGCAGTTCTTC; CDR3 protein: CASSDVAAPSYNEQFF
V gene: TRBV5-4; J gene: TRBJ2-7; CDR3 length: 14; clone size: NA; D gene: NA; CDR3 DNA: TGTGCTAGCACCATTCAGGGAGGGGGGTACGAGCAGTACTTC; CDR3 protein: CASTIQGGGYEQYF
V gene: TRBV5-1; J gene: TRBJ2-7; CDR3 length: 15; clone size: NA; D gene: TRBD2; CDR3 DNA: TGCGCCAGCAGCCCGACTAGCGGGGCCCTTACCCGGGAGTACTTC; CDR3 protein: CASSPTSGALTREYF
V gene: TRBV2; J gene: TRBJ2-1; CDR3 length: 11; clone size: NA; D gene: NA; CDR3 DNA: TGTGCCAGCAGGGACAGTGGGGAGCAGTTCTTC; CDR3 protein: CASRDSGEQFF
V gene: TRBV27; J gene: TRBJ2-2; CDR3 length: 18; clone size: NA; D gene: TRBD2; CDR3 DNA: TGTGCCAGCAGTTTTCTGGGACTAGCGGGAGTCCTGGTCGGGGAGCTGTTTTTT; CDR3 protein: CASSFLGLAGVLVGELFF
V gene: TRBV5-1; J gene: TRBJ1-2; CDR3 length: 16; clone size: once; D gene: NA; CDR3 DNA: TGCGCCAGCAGCTTGGAGAGCAGGGTAGCTAACTATGGCTACACCTTC; CDR3 protein: CASSLESRVANYGYTF
V gene: TRBV5-5; J gene: TRBJ1-4; CDR3 length: 17; clone size: NA; D gene: TRBD1; CDR3 DNA: TGTGCCAGCAGCTTGGGGACAGGGTACGCAACTAATGAAAAACTGTTTTTT; CDR3 protein: CASSLGTGYATNEKLFF
V gene: TRBV7-7; J gene: TRBJ1-1; CDR3 length: 18; clone size: NA; D gene: TRBD1; CDR3 DNA: TGTGCTAGCAGCTTACCCGACAGGGGTAGGCCAAGTGGCACTGAAGCTTTCTTT; CDR3 protein: CASSLPDRGRPSGTEAFF
V gene: TRBV29-1; J gene: TRBJ1-2; CDR3 length: 14; clone size: once; D gene: TRBD1; CDR3 DNA: TGCAGCGCCACCCCCGGGACAGAAGAGTATGGCTACACCTTC; CDR3 protein: CSATPGTEEYGYTF
V gene: TRBV19; J gene: TRBJ1-5; CDR3 length: 12; clone size: NA; D gene: NA; CDR3 DNA: TGTGCCAGTACCCTAGGCGGGAAGCCCCAGCATTTT; CDR3 protein: CASTLGGKPQHF
V gene: TRBV28; J gene: TRBJ2-2; CDR3 length: 18; clone size: NA; D gene: TRBD2; CDR3 DNA: TGTGCCAGCAGTCCAGGGACTAGCGGGAGGGTAGACACCGGGGAGCTGTTTTTT; CDR3 protein: CASSPGTSGRVDTGELFF
V gene: TRBV6-5; J gene: TRBJ1-5; CDR3 length: 14; clone size: NA; D gene: NA; CDR3 DNA: TGTGCCAGCAGTAAGGACAGAAACAATCAGCCCCAGCATTTT; CDR3 protein: CASSKDRNNQPQHF
V gene: TRBV4-2; J gene: TRBJ2-7; CDR3 length: 16; clone size: few; D gene: TRBD1; CDR3 DNA: TGTGCCAGCAGCCAAAAATCGACAGGGAGCTCCTACGAGCAGTACTTC; CDR3 protein: CASSQKSTGSSYEQYF
V gene: TRBV27; J gene: TRBJ1-6; CDR3 length: 15; clone size: NA; D gene: NA; CDR3 DNA: TGTGCCAGCAGAGTCGGGAGCTCCTATAATTCACCCCTCCACTTT; CDR3 protein: CASRVGSSYNSPLHF
V gene: TRBV5-1; J gene: TRBJ1-3; CDR3 length: 16; clone size: NA; D gene: NA; CDR3 DNA: TGCGCCAGCAGCCCCCTCGCGGGGGTCGCTGGAAACACCATATATTTT; CDR3 protein: CASSPLAGVAGNTIYF
V gene: TRBV27; J gene: TRBJ1-1; CDR3 length: 16; clone size: NA; D gene: TRBD1; CDR3 DNA: TGTGCCAGCAGTTTAGGAGACAGGGCGGAGAACACTGAAGCTTTCTTT; CDR3 protein: CASSLGDRAENTEAFF
V gene: TRBV28; J gene: TRBJ1-2; CDR3 length: 15; clone size: NA; D gene: NA; CDR3 DNA: TGTGCCAGCAGTTTAGATTTGGGCAGGCCCTATGGCTACACCTTC; CDR3 protein: CASSLDLGRPYGYTF
V gene: TRBV7-9; J gene: TRBJ1-3; CDR3 length: 12; clone size: NA; D gene: NA; CDR3 DNA: TGTGCCAGCAGCCCCGGGGGAAACACCATATATTTT; CDR3 protein: CASSPGGNTIYF
V gene: TRBV28; J gene: TRBJ1-1; CDR3 length: 12; clone size: once; D gene: NA; CDR3 DNA: TGTGCCAGCAGTTTTCTGGAGACTGAAGCTTTCTTT; CDR3 protein: CASSFLETEAFF
V gene: TRBV10-3; J gene: TRBJ2-1; CDR3 length: 14; clone size: NA; D gene: TRBD2; CDR3 DNA: TGTGCCATCAGCTTCACTAGCGGGAGTAATGAGCAGTTCTTC; CDR3 protein: CAISFTSGSNEQFF
V gene: TRBV5-1; J gene: TRBJ1-4; CDR3 length: 15; clone size: NA; D gene: TRBD1; CDR3 DNA: TGCGCCAGCAGCGACGACAGGGCAACTAATGAAAAACTGTTTTTT; CDR3 protein: CASSDDRATNEKLFF
V gene: TRBV20-1; J gene: TRBJ2-3; CDR3 length: 15; clone size: NA; D gene: NA; CDR3 DNA: TGCAGTGCTAGTTGTCGAGACAGGTTGAGATATACGCAGTATTTT; CDR3 protein: CSASCRDRLRYTQYF
V gene: TRBV19; J gene: TRBJ1-5; CDR3 length: 17; clone size: NA; D gene: NA; CDR3 DNA: TGTGCCAGTAATCCCGGGACACAGCCTGATAGCAATCAGCCCCAGCATTTT; CDR3 protein: CASNPGTQPDSNQPQHF
V gene: TRBV19; J gene: TRBJ2-1; CDR3 length: 14; clone size: NA; D gene: NA; CDR3 DNA: TGTGCCAGTAGTTCAGGGGCGTATTACAATGAGCAGTTCTTC; CDR3 protein: CASSSGAYYNEQFF
V gene: TRBV3-1/TRBV3-2; J gene: TRBJ2-5; CDR3 length: 15; clone size: NA; D gene: TRBD1; CDR3 DNA: TGTGCCAGCAGCGATGCTACAGGGGGCAGGGAGACCCAGTACTTC; CDR3 protein: CASSDATGGRETQYF
V gene: TRBV19; J gene: TRBJ1-1; CDR3 length: 17; clone size: NA; D gene: TRBD1; CDR3 DNA: TGTGCCAGTAGTATAGCTCGTTGGGACAGGGGGGACACTGAAGCTTTCTTT; CDR3 protein: CASSIARWDRGDTEAFF
V gene: TRBV19; J gene: TRBJ2-1; CDR3 length: 16; clone size: NA; D gene: TRBD2; CDR3 DNA: TGTGCCAGTAGTCCGCGAGGAGCGGGAGGTAACAATGAGCAGTTCTTC; CDR3 protein: CASSPRGAGGNNEQFF
V gene: TRBV5-5; J gene: TRBJ2-1; CDR3 length: 15; clone size: NA; D gene: NA; CDR3 DNA: TGTGCCAGCAGCTTGGGACTTCGACCGGCCTATGAGCAGTTCTTC; CDR3 protein: CASSLGLRPAYEQFF
V gene: TRBV6-1; J gene: TRBJ2-7; CDR3 length: 15; clone size: NA; D gene: NA; CDR3 DNA: TGTGCCAGCAGTGATGATACAGGGGGGGTCTACGAGCAGTACTTC; CDR3 protein: CASSDDTGGVYEQYF
V gene: TRBV5-6; J gene: TRBJ1-4; CDR3 length: 13; clone size: once; D gene: NA; CDR3 DNA: TGTGCCAGCAGTGACCCCCCGGGTGAAAAACTGTTTTTT; CDR3 protein: CASSDPPGEKLFF
V gene: TRBV6-5; J gene: TRBJ2-7; CDR3 length: 12; clone size: NA; D gene: TRBD2; CDR3 DNA: TGTGCCAGCAGGGGGACTACCTACGAGCAGTACTTC; CDR3 protein: CASRGTTYEQYF
V gene: TRBV6-5; J gene: TRBJ2-5; CDR3 length: 14; clone size: NA; D gene: TRBD2; CDR3 DNA: TGTGCCAGCAGTTATTCAGCTAGCGGAGAGACCCAGTACTTC; CDR3 protein: CASSYSASGETQYF
V gene: TRBV10-3; J gene: TRBJ1-2; CDR3 length: 13; clone size: NA; D gene: NA; CDR3 DNA: TGTGCCATCGAGTCAGGGGACACTTATGGCTACACCTTC; CDR3 protein: CAIESGDTYGYTF
V gene: TRBV28; J gene: TRBJ1-1; CDR3 length: 18; clone size: few; D gene: NA; CDR3 DNA: TGTGCCAGCCTACTCACCCAGCGGGAGGGATCACCGAACACTGAAGCTTTCTTT; CDR3 protein: CASLLTQREGSPNTEAFF
V gene: TRBV5-1; J gene: TRBJ1-2; CDR3 length: 15; clone size: NA; D gene: TRBD1; CDR3 DNA: TGCGCCAGCAGCACTGGACAGGGGGCGGCCTATGGCTACACCTTC; CDR3 protein: CASSTGQGAAYGYTF
V gene: TRBV19; J gene: TRBJ1-5; CDR3 length: 13; clone size: NA; D gene: NA; CDR3 DNA: TGTGCCAGTAGTATTTGGGAGGATCAGCCCCAGCATTTT; CDR3 protein: CASSIWEDQPQHF
V gene: TRBV28; J gene: TRBJ1-5; CDR3 length: 15; clone size: NA; D gene: NA; CDR3 DNA: TGTGCCAGCAGTTTACAGGGCACAAGCAATCAGCCCCAGCATTTT; CDR3 protein: CASSLQGTSNQPQHF
V gene: TRBV9; J gene: TRBJ2-1; CDR3 length: 15; clone size: once; D gene: TRBD1; CDR3 DNA: TGTGCCAGCAGCCCACGGACAGGGGGTTACAATGAGCAGTTCTTC; CDR3 protein: CASSPRTGGYNEQFF
V gene: TRBV30; J gene: TRBJ2-1; CDR3 length: 14; clone size: NA; D gene: TRBD2; CDR3 DNA: TGTGCCTGGAGTGGACTAGCGGGGTGGAATGAGCAGTTCTTC; CDR3 protein: CAWSGLAGWNEQFF
V gene: TRBV5-1; J gene: TRBJ2-7; CDR3 length: 15; clone size: NA; D gene: NA; CDR3 DNA: TGCGCCAGCACCCCAGGAGCGGGTAGGTCCTACGAGCAGTACTTC; CDR3 protein: CASTPGAGRSYEQYF
V gene: TRBV30; J gene: TRBJ1-5; CDR3 length: 15; clone size: NA; D gene: TRBD1; CDR3 DNA: TGTGCCTGGAGTCAGCCGGGGACAGATAATCAGCCCCAGCATTTT; CDR3 protein: CAWSQPGTDNQPQHF
V gene: TRBV28; J gene: TRBJ2-7; CDR3 length: 14; clone size: few; D gene: NA; CDR3 DNA: TGTGCCAGCAGTCCGTGGACAGAATCCTACGAGCAGTACTTC; CDR3 protein: CASSPWTESYEQYF
V gene: TRBV12-2; J gene: TRBJ2-5; CDR3 length: 17; clone size: NA; D gene: NA; CDR3 DNA: TGTGCAAGTCGCTTAGTTGGGGCGTCCGACCCACAAGAGACCCAGTACTTC; CDR3 protein: CASRLVGASDPQETQYF
V gene: TRBV28; J gene: TRBJ1-4; CDR3 length: 12; clone size: few; D gene: NA; CDR3 DNA: TGTGCCAGCACCCAGGAGGGGAGGGAACTGTTTTTT; CDR3 protein: CASTQEGRELFF
V gene: TRBV3-1/TRBV3-2; J gene: TRBJ2-7; CDR3 length: 16; clone size: NA; D gene: TRBD2; CDR3 DNA: TGTGCCAGCAGCCAAGATGACATAGCGGGAGGCTACGAGCAGTACTTC; CDR3 protein: CASSQDDIAGGYEQYF
V gene: TRBV11-2; J gene: TRBJ2-2; CDR3 length: 16; clone size: NA; D gene: NA; CDR3 DNA: TGTGCCAGCAGCTGGAAACTAGTGAAGAGCACCGGGGAGCTGTTTTTT; CDR3 protein: CASSWKLVKSTGELFF
V gene: TRBV6-5; J gene: TRBJ1-5; CDR3 length: 14; clone size: NA; D gene: TRBD1; CDR3 DNA: TGTGCCAGCATGGCCGGGACAGGGTATCAGCCCCAGCATTTT; CDR3 protein: CASMAGTGYQPQHF
V gene: TRBV7-8; J gene: TRBJ2-2; CDR3 length: 16; clone size: NA; D gene: TRBD1; CDR3 DNA: TGTGCCAGCAGCTTCTTCGAGGGGGCGAGGACCGGGGAGCTGTTTTTT; CDR3 protein: CASSFFEGARTGELFF
V gene: TRBV28; J gene: TRBJ2-1; CDR3 length: 15; clone size: many; D gene: TRBD2; CDR3 DNA: TGTGCCAGCAGTTCTCTAGCGGGAGGCGGAAATGAGCAGTTCTTC; CDR3 protein: CASSSLAGGGNEQFF
V gene: TRBV7-2; J gene: TRBJ2-7; CDR3 length: 18; clone size: NA; D gene: TRBD2; CDR3 DNA: TGTGCCAGCAGCCCACCCGGGACTAGCGGGAGAAGATCCTACGAGCAGTACTTC; CDR3 protein: CASSPPGTSGRRSYEQYF
V gene: TRBV6-2/TRBV6-3; J gene: TRBJ2-7; CDR3 length: 16; clone size: few; D gene: TRBD2; CDR3 DNA: TGTGCCAGCAGTTACACTAGCGGGACGGGCTCCTACGAGCAGTACTTC; CDR3 protein: CASSYTSGTGSYEQYF
V gene: TRBV6-5; J gene: TRBJ1-4; CDR3 length: 15; clone size: NA; D gene: NA; CDR3 DNA: TGTGCCAGCAGTTACTCTTCAGGTTTTAATGAAAAACTGTTTTTT; CDR3 protein: CASSYSSGFNEKLFF
V gene: TRBV10-3; J gene: TRBJ2-4; CDR3 length: 14; clone size: NA; D gene: NA; CDR3 DNA: TGTGCCATCAGTGTAGGGGGAAGCAAAAACATTCAGTACTTC; CDR3 protein: CAISVGGSKNIQYF
V gene: TRBV3-1/TRBV3-2; J gene: TRBJ2-3; CDR3 length: 18; clone size: NA; D gene: NA; CDR3 DNA: TGTGCCAGCAGCCAAGATCGGCTGTTTTACGCGAGGTCAGATACGCAGTATTTT; CDR3 protein: CASSQDRLFYARSDTQYF
V gene: TRBV6-5; J gene: TRBJ2-1; CDR3 length: 15; clone size: NA; D gene: NA; CDR3 DNA: TGTGCCAGCAGTACAGGGACTACTTACTACAATGAGCAGTTCTTC; CDR3 protein: CASSTGTTYYNEQFF
V gene: TRBV6-6; J gene: TRBJ1-1; CDR3 length: 12; clone size: NA; D gene: NA; CDR3 DNA: TGTGCCAGCAGGCCCACAGGGAATTGGGCTTTCTTT; CDR3 protein: CASRPTGNWAFF